This TCR beta chain was sequenced for a study of shared clonotypes between healthy human individuals. Profiling relied on immunoSEQ multiplex PCR, and the TCRdb table lists in-frame clones only, not all of them. The table shows fewer than 2.5 million clones, with approximately 93% occurring only once. Germline V CDR1 and CDR2: SQVTM, ANQGSEA. This CDR3 has 11 amino acids. Deletions cut 6 bases from V and 1 base from J, with 7 bases between. A note on this clone: Other DNA sequences within the sample encode an identical CDR3.

The genes are TRBV29-1 and TRBJ2-7; D is possibly TRBD1 (6 bases). The sample was naive CD4+ T cells from PBMCs. Described subset: CD45RA+ positively selected. This receptor was identified in a man younger than 35 in good health. Some clones in this sample may be carry-over from other donors' samples. The CDR3: CSVGTSYEQYF. In DNA, the CDR3 is TGCAGCGTAGGGACATCCTACGAGCAGTACTTC.